The text below deals with one T cell receptor beta chain. This specimen comes from a study of CD8+ T cells in alopecia areata. Sequencing used cDNA as its template, made by extracting RNA and reverse transcribing it. Some clones are missing from TCRdb's copy, which holds only in-frame ones; the method was immunoSEQ multiplex PCR. Of about 190,000 clones listed, roughly three fifths are singletons. Treatment of the sample: oral pan-JAK inhibitor, 5-10 mg twice daily. Between the trimmed V and J ends, which lost 1 base and 13 bases, there was a span of 11 bases. The germline V gene encodes CDR1 SNHLY and CDR2 FYNNEI. The CDR3 is 12 amino acids.

The sample here was CD4+ T cells sorted from blood, taken at week 4, from a patient treated with tofacitinib. The TCR comes from a human donor with alopecia areata. This sequence joins TRBV2 and TRBJ1-5, with a tentative D call TRBD1 (6 bases). In DNA form, the CDR3 reads TGTGCCAGCAGTGAAGGAAGGACAGCTCAGCATTTT. Its protein product is CASSEGRTAQHF. The variable domain in full, completed from reference TRBV2 and TRBJ1-5, reads EPEVTQTPSHQVTQMGQEVILRCVPISNHLYFYWYRQILGQKVEFLVSFYNNEISEKSEIFDDQFSVERPDGSNFTLKIRSTKLEDSAMYFCASSEGRTAQHFGDGTRLSIL.